The clone carrying this T cell receptor beta chain was picked up many times. The sample is drawn from a study of blood T cells in healthy people across ages. CDR3 length: 14 amino acids. Germline V gene data show CDR1 as DFQATT and CDR2 as SNEGSKA (reference sequence). Trimming shortened V by 1 base and J by 5 bases, and 12 bases separated the two germline ends. Combining a sample-barcoded 5' primer with a J-beta primer mix, a second PCR ran for about 6 to 11 cycles. One entry per CDR3 protein results from TCRdb running MiXCR on the 5' RACE reads. The table records 1.5 million to 2 million distinct CDR3 sequences, 28% of them present only once.

This sequence was found in a woman aged 30 to 39 in good health. The genes are TRBV20-1 and TRBJ2-1; D is tentatively TRBD1 or TRBD2 (6 bases each). Specimen: blood. CDR3 amino acids: CSARGGANNNEQFF. The CDR3 DNA is TGCAGTGCTAGAGGGGGGGCAAATAACAATGAGCAGTTCTTC.